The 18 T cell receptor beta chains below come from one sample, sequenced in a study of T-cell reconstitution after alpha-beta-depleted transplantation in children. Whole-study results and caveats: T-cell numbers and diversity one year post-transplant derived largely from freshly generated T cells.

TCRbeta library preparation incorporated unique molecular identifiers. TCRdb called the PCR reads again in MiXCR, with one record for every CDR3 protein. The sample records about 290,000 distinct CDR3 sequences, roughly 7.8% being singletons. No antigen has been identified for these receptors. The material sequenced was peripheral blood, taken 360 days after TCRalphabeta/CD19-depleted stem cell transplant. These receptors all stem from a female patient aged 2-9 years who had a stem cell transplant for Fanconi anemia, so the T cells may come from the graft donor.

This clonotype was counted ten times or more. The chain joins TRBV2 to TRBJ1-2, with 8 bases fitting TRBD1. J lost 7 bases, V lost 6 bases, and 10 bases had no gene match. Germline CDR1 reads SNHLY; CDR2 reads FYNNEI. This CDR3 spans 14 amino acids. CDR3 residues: CASRGGTGGIGYTF. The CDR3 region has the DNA TGTGCCAGCAGGGGCGGGACAGGAGGAATTGGCTACACCTTC.

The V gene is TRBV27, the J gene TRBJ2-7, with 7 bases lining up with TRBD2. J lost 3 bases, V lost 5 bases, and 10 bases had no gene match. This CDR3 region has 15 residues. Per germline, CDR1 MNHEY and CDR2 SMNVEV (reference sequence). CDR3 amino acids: CASSRPGGNYYEQYF. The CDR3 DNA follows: TGTGCCAGCAGTCGGCCCGGGGGGAATTACTACGAGCAGTACTTC.

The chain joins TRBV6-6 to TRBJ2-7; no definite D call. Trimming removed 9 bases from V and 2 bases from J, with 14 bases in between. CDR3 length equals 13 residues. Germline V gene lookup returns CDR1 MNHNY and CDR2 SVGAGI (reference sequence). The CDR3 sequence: CASRRQATYEQYF. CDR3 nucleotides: TGTGCCAGTAGACGGCAGGCCACCTACGAGCAGTACTTC.

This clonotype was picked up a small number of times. DNA of the CDR3: TGTGCCAGCAGCTTAGTTGATCTCTATGGCTACACCTTC. Its translation is CASSLVDLYGYTF. V and J are TRBV7-2 and TRBJ1-2; D gene unclear. Per germline, CDR1 SGHTA and CDR2 FQGNSA. CDR3 length equals 13 residues. V lost 1 base to trimming and J lost 4 bases, with 7 bases between them.

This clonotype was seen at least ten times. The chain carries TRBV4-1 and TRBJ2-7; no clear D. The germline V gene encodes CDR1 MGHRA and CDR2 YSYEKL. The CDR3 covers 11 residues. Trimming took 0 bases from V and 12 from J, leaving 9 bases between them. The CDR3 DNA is TGCGCCAGCAGCCAAGACAGGATACGGTACTTC. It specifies CASSQDRIRYF.

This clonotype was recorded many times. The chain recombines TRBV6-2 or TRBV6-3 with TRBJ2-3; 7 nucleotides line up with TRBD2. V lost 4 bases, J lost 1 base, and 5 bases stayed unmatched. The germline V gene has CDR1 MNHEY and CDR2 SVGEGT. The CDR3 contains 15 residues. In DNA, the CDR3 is TGTGCCAGCAGTTGGGATCTAGCGGGCACAGATACGCAGTATTTT. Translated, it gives CASSWDLAGTDTQYF.

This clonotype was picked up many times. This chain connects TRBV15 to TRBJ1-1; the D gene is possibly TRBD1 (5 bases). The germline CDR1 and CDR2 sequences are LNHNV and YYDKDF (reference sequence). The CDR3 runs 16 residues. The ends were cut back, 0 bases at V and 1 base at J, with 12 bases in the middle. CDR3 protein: CATSRDFPGGNTEAFF. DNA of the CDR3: TGTGCCACCAGCAGAGATTTTCCGGGGGGGAACACTGAAGCTTTCTTT.

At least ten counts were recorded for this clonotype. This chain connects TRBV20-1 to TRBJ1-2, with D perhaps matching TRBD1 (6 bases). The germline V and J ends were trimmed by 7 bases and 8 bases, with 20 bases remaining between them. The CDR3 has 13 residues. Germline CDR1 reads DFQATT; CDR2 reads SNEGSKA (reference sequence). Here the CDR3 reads CSDWDILTRGYTF. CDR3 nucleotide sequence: TGCAGTGACTGGGACATCCTCACCCGGGGCTACACCTTC.

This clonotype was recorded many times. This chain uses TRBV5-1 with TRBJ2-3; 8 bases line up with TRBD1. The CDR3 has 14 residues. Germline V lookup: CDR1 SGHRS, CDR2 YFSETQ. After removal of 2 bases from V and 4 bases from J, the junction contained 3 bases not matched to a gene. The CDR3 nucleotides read TGCGCCAGCAGCTTCGGACAGGGCGCAGATACGCAGTATTTT. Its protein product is CASSFGQGADTQYF.

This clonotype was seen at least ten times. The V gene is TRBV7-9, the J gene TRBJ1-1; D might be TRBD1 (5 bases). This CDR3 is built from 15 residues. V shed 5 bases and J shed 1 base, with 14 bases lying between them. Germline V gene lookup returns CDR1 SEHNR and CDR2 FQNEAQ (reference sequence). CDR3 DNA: TGTGCCAGCAGCGCCAGGGCACACCCGAACACTGAAGCTTTCTTT. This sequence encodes CASSARAHPNTEAFF.

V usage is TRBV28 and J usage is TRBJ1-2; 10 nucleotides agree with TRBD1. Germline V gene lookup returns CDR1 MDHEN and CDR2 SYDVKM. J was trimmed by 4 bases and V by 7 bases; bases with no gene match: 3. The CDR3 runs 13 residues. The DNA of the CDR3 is TGTGCCAGCACCCGGGACAGGGGCTATGGCTACACCTTC. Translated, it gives CASTRDRGYGYTF.

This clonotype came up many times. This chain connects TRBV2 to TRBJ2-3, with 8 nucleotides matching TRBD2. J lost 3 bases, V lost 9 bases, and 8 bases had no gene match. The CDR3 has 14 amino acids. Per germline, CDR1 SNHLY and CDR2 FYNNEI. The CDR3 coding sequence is TGTGCCAGTCAACTAGCGGTAGATACAGATACGCAGTATTTT. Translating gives CASQLAVDTDTQYF.

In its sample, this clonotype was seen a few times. The CDR3 DNA follows: TGTGCCAGCAGTTTATTGACCACTGAAGCTTTCTTT. It specifies CASSLLTTEAFF. V gene TRBV28 combines with J gene TRBJ1-1; no definite D call. Germline values: CDR1 MDHEN, CDR2 SYDVKM. This CDR3 comprises 12 residues. V dropped 1 base and J dropped 4 bases, with 4 bases sitting between them.

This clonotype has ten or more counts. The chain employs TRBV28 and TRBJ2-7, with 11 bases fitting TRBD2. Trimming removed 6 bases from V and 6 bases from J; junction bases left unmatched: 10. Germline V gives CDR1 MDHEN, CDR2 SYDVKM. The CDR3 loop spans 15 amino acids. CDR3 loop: CASSPTSGGASEQYV. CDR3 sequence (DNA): TGTGCCAGCAGCCCAACTAGCGGGGGAGCTTCCGAGCAGTACGTC.

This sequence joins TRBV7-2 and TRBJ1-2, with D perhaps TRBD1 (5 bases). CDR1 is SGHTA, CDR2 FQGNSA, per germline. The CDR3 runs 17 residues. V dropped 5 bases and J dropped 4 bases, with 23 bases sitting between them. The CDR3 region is CASSLPRGVETAYGYTF. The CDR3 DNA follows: TGTGCCAGCAGCCTCCCTCGGGGCGTTGAGACGGCCTATGGCTACACCTTC.

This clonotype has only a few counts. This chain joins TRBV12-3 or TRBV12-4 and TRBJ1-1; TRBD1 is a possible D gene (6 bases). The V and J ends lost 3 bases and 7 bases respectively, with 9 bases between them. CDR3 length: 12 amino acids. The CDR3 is CASSFQGNEAFF. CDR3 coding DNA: TGTGCCAGCAGTTTTCAGGGGAATGAAGCTTTCTTT.

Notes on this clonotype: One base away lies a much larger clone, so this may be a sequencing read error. The CDR3 reads CCARQWSSGLGYNEQFF. The CDR3 region has the DNA TGCTGTGCTAGACAATGGAGCTCGGGACTAGGATACAATGAGCAGTTCTTC. This chain joins TRBV20-1 and TRBJ2-1, with TRBD2 matching 8 bases. Germline loops: CDR1 DFQATT, CDR2 SNEGSKA (reference sequence). The CDR3 loop spans 17 amino acids.

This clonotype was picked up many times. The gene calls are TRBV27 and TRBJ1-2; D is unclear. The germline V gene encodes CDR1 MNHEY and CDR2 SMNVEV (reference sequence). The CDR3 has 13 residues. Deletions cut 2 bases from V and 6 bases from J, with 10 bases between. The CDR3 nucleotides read TGTGCCAGCAGTTTAACAGAGTGGGATGGCTACACCTTC. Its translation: CASSLTEWDGYTF.